A single sample gave rise to the 25 T cell receptor beta chains below, sequenced in a study of cytomegalovirus exposure and HLA in healthy donors. PCR was performed using 60 Vbeta and 13 Jbeta primers. Clones were sequenced by immunoSEQ multiplex PCR, and TCRdb holds only the in-frame ones, with some missing. The sample has 99,000 or so clones; roughly 75% are singletons. The specimen sequenced was PBMCs. These TCRs come from a middle-aged woman in good health and CMV-seronegative.

The V gene is TRBV6-6, the J gene TRBJ1-4, with D possibly TRBD1 on 6 matching bases. V was clipped by 9 bases and J by 0 bases, with 17 bases between them. CDR3 size: 16 residues. Germline V gives CDR1 MNHNY, CDR2 SVGAGI (reference sequence). DNA for the CDR3: TGTGCCAGTCCGGACAGCCATAAACCAACTAATGAAAAACTGTTTTTT. This encodes CASPDSHKPTNEKLFF.

The V gene is TRBV7-3, the J gene TRBJ1-6, with 7 bases lining up with TRBD1. Looked up from germline, CDR1 is SGHTA and CDR2 is FQGTGA. Losses at the gene ends were 3 bases for V and 7 bases for J; bases not matched to a gene: 3. The CDR3 spans 14 residues. The CDR3 DNA reads as TGTGCCAGCAGCTTGAGGGACAGAAATTCACCCCTCCACTTT. Translated: CASSLRDRNSPLHF. Complete variable domain (other parts from reference TRBV7-3 and TRBJ1-6): GAGVSQTPSNKVTEKGKYVELRCDPISGHTALYWYRQSLGQGPEFLIYFQGTGAADDSGLPNDRFFAVRPEGSVSTLKIQRTERGDSAVYLCASSLRDRNSPLHFGNGTRLTVT.

The chain recombines TRBV2 with TRBJ2-5; tentatively, D is TRBD2 (6 bases). CDR1 and CDR2 (germline): SNHLY, FYNNEI. The CDR3 runs to 13 residues. V was trimmed by 6 bases and J by 4 bases, leaving 12 bases between them. DNA for the CDR3: TGTGCCAGCAGCGGGAGTGGGGGAGAGACCCAGTACTTC. The encoded protein is CASSGSGGETQYF.

The chain has TRBV28 and TRBJ1-5; D is ambiguous. Trimming pared 6 bases from V and 5 bases from J, leaving 8 bases between. CDR3 length: 12 amino acids. The germline CDR1 and CDR2 sequences are MDHEN and SYDVKM. DNA for the CDR3: TGTGCCAGCAGATTAATCGATCAGCCCCAGCATTTT. Encoded protein: CASRLIDQPQHF.

DNA of the CDR3: TGTGCCAGCAGGGGCGCAGGGGCACAAGAGTCAGATACGCAGTATTTT. Residues: CASRGAGAQESDTQYF. The J gene is TRBJ2-3, the V gene TRBV28; D possibly corresponds to TRBD1 (6 bases). This CDR3 region has 16 residues. With 6 bases removed from V and 4 bases from J, the gap between germline ends came to 20 bases. Germline values: CDR1 MDHEN, CDR2 SYDVKM.

The rearrangement joins TRBV29-1 to TRBJ2-1, with 9 bases that match TRBD2. The ends lost 6 bases at V and 3 bases at J; junction bases unmatched: 6. From germline, CDR1 is SQVTM and CDR2 ANQGSEA. There are 14 residues in the CDR3. This chain's CDR3 is CSVGAGGGYNEQFF. As DNA, the CDR3 is TGCAGCGTGGGGGCGGGAGGGGGCTACAATGAGCAGTTCTTC.

This chain connects TRBV18 to TRBJ2-1; D may be TRBD2 (6 bases). The germline CDR1 and CDR2 sequences are KGHSH and LQKENI. Trimming took 3 bases from V and 3 from J, leaving 15 bases between them. The CDR3 is 16 residues long. Here the CDR3 DNA reads TGTGCCAGCTCACCCTATAGCGGAAACAACTACAATGAGCAGTTCTTC. Its translation is CASSPYSGNNYNEQFF. Variable domain in full (rest from reference TRBV18 and TRBJ2-1): NAGVMQNPRHLVRRRGQEARLRCSPMKGHSHVYWYRQLPEEGLKFMVYLQKENIIDESGMPKERFSAEFPKEGPSILRIQQVVRGDSAAYFCASSPYSGNNYNEQFFGPGTRLTVL.

J is TRBJ2-3 and V is TRBV18; D remains ambiguous. The CDR3 totals 14 residues. Trimming left V 0 bases short and J 1 base short, with 5 bases between. The V gene's germline CDR1 is KGHSH and CDR2 LQKENI. The CDR3 bases are TGTGCCAGCTCACCACCACTTCGCACAGATACGCAGTATTTT. This gives the protein CASSPPLRTDTQYF.

About this clone itself: This sample also contains other DNA sequences that code for the same CDR3. V is TRBV6-6 and J is TRBJ2-2; 13 bases line up with TRBD2. V lost 5 bases, J lost 7 bases, and 7 bases stayed unmatched. Looked up from germline, CDR1 is MNHNY and CDR2 is SVGAGI (reference sequence). The CDR3 loop spans 16 amino acids. CDR3 loop: CASSPGLAGVVGELFF. DNA of the CDR3: TGTGCCAGCAGTCCCGGACTAGCGGGAGTGGTCGGGGAGCTGTTTTTT.

The chain carries TRBV18 and TRBJ2-3; TRBD1 aligns across 7 bases. V lost 1 base, J lost 2 bases, and 6 bases stayed unmatched. The CDR3 length is 16 residues. CDR1 is KGHSH and CDR2 is LQKENI in the germline V gene. The CDR3 DNA reads as TGTGCCAGCTCACCACTGGGACAGCCTCACACAGATACGCAGTATTTT. It yields the protein CASSPLGQPHTDTQYF.

V and J are TRBV5-6 and TRBJ2-7, with unresolved D. Per germline, CDR1 SGHDT and CDR2 YYEEEE. There are 14 residues in the CDR3. V was clipped by 0 bases and J by 0 bases, with 7 bases between them. CDR3 region: CASSLVADSYEQYF. Here the CDR3 DNA reads TGTGCCAGCAGCTTGGTGGCAGACTCCTACGAGCAGTACTTC.

This clone was seen a few times. V gene TRBV27 combines with J gene TRBJ2-7, with 7 bases matching TRBD2. This CDR3 comprises 15 residues. V lost 6 bases, J lost 0 bases, and 8 bases stayed unmatched. CDR1 is MNHEY, CDR2 SMNVEV, per germline (reference sequence). The CDR3: CASRPLRDYSYEQYF. CDR3 nucleotides: TGTGCCAGCAGACCCCTCCGGGACTACTCCTACGAGCAGTACTTC.

V and J are TRBV27 and TRBJ2-7; D might be TRBD2 (6 bases). Trimming shortened V by 6 bases and J by 6 bases, and 12 bases separated the two germline ends. The CDR3 extends over 12 amino acids. The germline CDR1 and CDR2 sequences are MNHEY and SMNVEV (reference sequence). CDR3 nucleotides: TGTGCCAGCAGCACTCTAGCGAGCGAGCAGTACTTC. This sequence encodes CASSTLASEQYF.

The rearrangement joins TRBV6-5 to TRBJ1-2; D is perhaps TRBD1 (6 bases). V dropped 6 bases and J dropped 7 bases, with 21 bases sitting between them. From germline, CDR1 is MNHEY and CDR2 SVGAGI. This CDR3 is 15 amino acids long. The CDR3 coding sequence is TGTGCCAGCAGATCAGGAACGTCAGGGGCGGGTGGCTACACCTTC. Amino acid sequence: CASRSGTSGAGGYTF.

This clone was observed a handful of times. This chain connects TRBV7-2 to TRBJ2-2; D perhaps matches TRBD1 (5 bases). Germline-derived CDR1 and CDR2 are SGHTA and FQGNSA. Trimming shortened V by 1 base and J by 1 base, and 13 bases separated the two germline ends. The CDR3 contains 17 residues. The chain's CDR3 is CASSLGLGPLNTGELFF. CDR3 bases: TGTGCCAGCAGCTTAGGACTGGGGCCTTTGAACACCGGGGAGCTGTTTTTT.

This clone appeared a single time. The chain links TRBV6-5 to TRBJ2-7; 8 positions agree with TRBD2. Germline V gene lookup returns CDR1 MNHEY and CDR2 SVGAGI. The CDR3 spans 14 residues. The trim removed 2 bases at V and 6 bases at J, leaving 6 bases unmatched. The CDR3 DNA is TGTGCCAGCAGTTACGGAGCGGGAGCATCCGAGCAGTACTTC. Translated, it gives CASSYGAGASEQYF.

The table lists this clone with a few counts. The chain carries TRBV6-5 and TRBJ1-2; D is undetermined. The length of the CDR3 is 13 residues. The V end was cut by 7 bases, the J end by 3 bases, with 12 bases between. Germline lookup yields CDR1 MNHEY and CDR2 SVGAGI. The CDR3 coding sequence is TGTGCCAGCAAAGTCCCGAGGGACTATGGCTACACCTTC. Its translation: CASKVPRDYGYTF.

This rearrangement joins TRBV7-8 to TRBJ2-5, with TRBD2 identical over 10 bases. CDR1 and CDR2 (germline): SGHVS, FQNEAQ. V was clipped by 1 base and J by 3 bases; unmatched bases: 5. This CDR3 is built from 16 residues. For the CDR3, the DNA is TGTGCCAGCAGCTTAGGCCTAACTAGCGGGGAAGAGACCCAGTACTTC. Its translation is CASSLGLTSGEETQYF.

The V and J genes are TRBV18 and TRBJ2-1, with TRBD2 matching over 13 bases. Trimming took 6 bases from V and 6 from J; bases not matched to a gene: 11. The CDR3 has 17 residues. The germline gives CDR1 KGHSH, CDR2 LQKENI. The CDR3 spells CASSPGLAGLSLNEQFF. Here the CDR3 DNA reads TGTGCCAGCTCTCCGGGACTAGCGGGGTTAAGCCTCAATGAGCAGTTCTTC.

This rearrangement joins TRBV27 to TRBJ2-7; 9 bases match TRBD2. The V and J ends lost 4 bases and 2 bases, in that order; junction bases with no gene match: 0. Germline CDR1 is MNHEY and CDR2 is SMNVEV (reference sequence). This CDR3 comprises 13 residues. The CDR3 DNA reads TGTGCCAGCAGTTCTAGCGGGGCCTACGAGCAGTACTTC. Translation: CASSSSGAYEQYF.

This chain joins TRBV10-3 and TRBJ2-7; 10 nucleotides line up with TRBD1. The CDR3 totals 13 residues. V shed 6 bases, J shed 5 bases, and the junction held 4 bases outside the gene matches. CDR1 is ENHRY and CDR2 is SYGVKD in the germline V gene. The CDR3 loop is CAIRRTGGNEQYF. Written as DNA, the CDR3 is TGTGCCATCAGGAGGACAGGGGGGAACGAGCAGTACTTC.

V usage is TRBV5-6 and J usage is TRBJ2-7; the match to TRBD2 covers 7 bases. CDR3 size: 12 residues. Germline V lookup: CDR1 SGHDT, CDR2 YYEEEE. V dropped 3 bases and J dropped 3; count of bases not matched to a gene: 0. The DNA for the CDR3 is TGTGCCAGCAGCTGGGGGGGCTACGAGCAGTACTTC. Protein: CASSWGGYEQYF.

The chain uses TRBV19 and TRBJ1-5, with unresolved D. The CDR3 is 13 amino acids. CDR1 LNHDA and CDR2 SQIVND come from the germline V gene (reference sequence). V shed 7 bases and J shed 2 bases, with 9 bases lying between them. DNA for the CDR3: TGTGCCAGTAACGACGGAGGCAATCAGCCCCAGCATTTT. Its protein product is CASNDGGNQPQHF.

This chain links TRBV29-1 with TRBJ1-1; D perhaps matches TRBD1 (5 bases). Trimming cost V 6 bases and J 0 bases, with 11 bases left between them. The CDR3 runs to 13 residues. Germline V lookup: CDR1 SQVTM, CDR2 ANQGSEA. CDR3 amino acids: CSVAGLMNTEAFF. CDR3 in DNA: TGCAGCGTCGCAGGGTTGATGAACACTGAAGCTTTCTTT.

The chain couples TRBV13 to TRBJ2-3, with 7 bases that match TRBD2. CDR1 and CDR2 (germline): PRHDT, FYEKMQ (reference sequence). With V trimmed by 6 bases and J by 12 bases, 21 bases remained unmatched. The CDR3 runs to 16 residues. Here the CDR3 DNA reads TGTGCCAGCAGTCTTGGGCAGGGCCTTTCGGGCGGGAGCCAGTATTTT. It codes for CASSLGQGLSGGSQYF.